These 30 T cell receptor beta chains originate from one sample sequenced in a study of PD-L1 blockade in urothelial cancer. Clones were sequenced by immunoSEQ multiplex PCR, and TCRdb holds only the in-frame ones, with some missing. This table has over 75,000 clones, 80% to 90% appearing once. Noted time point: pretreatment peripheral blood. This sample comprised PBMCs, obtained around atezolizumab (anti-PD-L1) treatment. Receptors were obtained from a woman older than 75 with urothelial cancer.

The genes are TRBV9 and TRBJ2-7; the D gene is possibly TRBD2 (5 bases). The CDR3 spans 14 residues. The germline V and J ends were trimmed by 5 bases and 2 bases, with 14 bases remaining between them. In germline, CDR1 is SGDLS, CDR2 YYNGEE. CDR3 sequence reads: CASSRDYPTYEQYF. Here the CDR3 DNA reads TGTGCCAGCAGTAGAGACTACCCAACCTACGAGCAGTACTTC.

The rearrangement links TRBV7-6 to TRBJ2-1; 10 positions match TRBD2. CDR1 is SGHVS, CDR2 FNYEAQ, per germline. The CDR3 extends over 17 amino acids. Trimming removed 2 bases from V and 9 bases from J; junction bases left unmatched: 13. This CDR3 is CASSLSGGLAPGGEQFF. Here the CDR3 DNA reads TGTGCCAGCAGCTTAAGCGGGGGACTAGCGCCCGGGGGTGAGCAGTTCTTC.

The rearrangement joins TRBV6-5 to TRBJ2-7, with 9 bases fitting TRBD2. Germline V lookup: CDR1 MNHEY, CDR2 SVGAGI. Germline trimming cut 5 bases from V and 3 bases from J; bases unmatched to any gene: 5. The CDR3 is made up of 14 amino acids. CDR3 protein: CASSRREGLYEQYF. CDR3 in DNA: TGTGCCAGCAGTCGGCGGGAGGGCCTCTACGAGCAGTACTTC.

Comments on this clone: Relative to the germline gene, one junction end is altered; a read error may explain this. CDR3 amino acids: CAISQSGQGGGQPQHF. The CDR3 nucleotides read TGTGCCATCAGTCAGTCGGGACAGGGAGGGGGTCAGCCCCAGCATTTT. J is TRBJ1-5 and V is TRBV10-3; TRBD1 aligns across 9 bases. CDR1 is ENHRY and CDR2 is SYGVKD in the germline V gene. The CDR3 consists of 16 residues.

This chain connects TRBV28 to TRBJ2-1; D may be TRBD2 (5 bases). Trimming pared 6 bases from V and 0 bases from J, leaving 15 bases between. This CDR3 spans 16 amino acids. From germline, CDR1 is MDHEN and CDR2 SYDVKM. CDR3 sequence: CASSLSGVSSYNEQFF. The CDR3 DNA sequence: TGTGCCAGCAGCCTCAGCGGAGTGAGCTCCTACAATGAGCAGTTCTTC.

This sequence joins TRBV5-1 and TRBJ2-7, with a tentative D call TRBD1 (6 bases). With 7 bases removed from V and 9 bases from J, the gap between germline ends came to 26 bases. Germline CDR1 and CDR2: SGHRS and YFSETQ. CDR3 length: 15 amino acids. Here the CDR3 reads CASATVGGFPPGQYF. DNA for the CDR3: TGCGCCAGCGCCACGGTAGGGGGATTTCCCCCCGGGCAGTACTTC.

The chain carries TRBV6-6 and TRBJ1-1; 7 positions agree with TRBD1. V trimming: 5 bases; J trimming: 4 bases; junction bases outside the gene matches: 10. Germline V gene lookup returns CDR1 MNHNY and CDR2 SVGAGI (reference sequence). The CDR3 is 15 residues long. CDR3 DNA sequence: TGTGCCAGCAGTAAAGGAAGAGGGGGCGGCACTGAAGCTTTCTTT. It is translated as CASSKGRGGGTEAFF.

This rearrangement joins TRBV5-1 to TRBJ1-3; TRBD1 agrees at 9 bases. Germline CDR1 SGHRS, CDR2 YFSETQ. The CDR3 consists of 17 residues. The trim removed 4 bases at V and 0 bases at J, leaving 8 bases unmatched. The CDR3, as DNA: TGCGCCAGCAGCCCGGGACAGGGATCCTACTCTGGAAACACCATATATTTT. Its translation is CASSPGQGSYSGNTIYF.

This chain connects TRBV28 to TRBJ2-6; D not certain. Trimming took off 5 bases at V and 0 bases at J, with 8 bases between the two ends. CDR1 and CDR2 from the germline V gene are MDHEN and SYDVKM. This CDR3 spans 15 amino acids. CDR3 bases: TGTGCCAGCAGTGATTGGCCCTCTGGGGCCAACGTCCTGACTTTC. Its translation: CASSDWPSGANVLTF.

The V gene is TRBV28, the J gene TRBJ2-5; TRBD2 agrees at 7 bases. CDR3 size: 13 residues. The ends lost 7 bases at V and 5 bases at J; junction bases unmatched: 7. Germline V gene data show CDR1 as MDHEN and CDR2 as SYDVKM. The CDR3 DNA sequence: TGTGCCAGCATGGGGGGGGAAGGGGAGACCCAGTACTTC. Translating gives CASMGGEGETQYF.

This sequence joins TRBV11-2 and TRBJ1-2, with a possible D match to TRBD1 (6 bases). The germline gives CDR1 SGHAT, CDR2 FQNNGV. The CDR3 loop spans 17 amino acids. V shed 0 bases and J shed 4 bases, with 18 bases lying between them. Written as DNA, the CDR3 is TGTGCCAGCAGCTTAGAGTCCCAGGGGCCTATCCCCTATGGCTACACCTTC. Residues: CASSLESQGPIPYGYTF.

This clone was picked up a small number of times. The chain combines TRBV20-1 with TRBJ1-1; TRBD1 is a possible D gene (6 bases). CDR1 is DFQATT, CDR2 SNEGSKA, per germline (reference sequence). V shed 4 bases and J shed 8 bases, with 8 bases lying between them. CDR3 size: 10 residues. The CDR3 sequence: CSAIDREAFF. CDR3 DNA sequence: TGCAGTGCTATAGACAGGGAAGCTTTCTTT.

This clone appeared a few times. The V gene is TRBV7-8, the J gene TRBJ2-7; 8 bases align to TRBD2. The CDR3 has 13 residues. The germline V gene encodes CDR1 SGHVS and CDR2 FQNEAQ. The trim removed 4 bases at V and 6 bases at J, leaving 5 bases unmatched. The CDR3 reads CASSSGGATEQYF. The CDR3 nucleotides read TGTGCCAGCAGCTCCGGGGGGGCTACCGAGCAGTACTTC. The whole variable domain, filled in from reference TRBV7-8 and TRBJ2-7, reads GAGVSQSPRYKVAKRGQDVALRCDPISGHVSLFWYQQALGQGPEFLTYFQNEAQLDKSGLPSDRFFAERPEGSVSTLKIQRTQQEDSAVYLCASSSGGATEQYFGPGTRLTVT.

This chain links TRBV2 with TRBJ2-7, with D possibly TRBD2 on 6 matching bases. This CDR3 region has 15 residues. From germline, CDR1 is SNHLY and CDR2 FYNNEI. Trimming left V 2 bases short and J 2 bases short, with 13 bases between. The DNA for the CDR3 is TGTGCCAGCAGTGAACGTGCGGGACCCACCTACGAGCAGTACTTC. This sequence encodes CASSERAGPTYEQYF.

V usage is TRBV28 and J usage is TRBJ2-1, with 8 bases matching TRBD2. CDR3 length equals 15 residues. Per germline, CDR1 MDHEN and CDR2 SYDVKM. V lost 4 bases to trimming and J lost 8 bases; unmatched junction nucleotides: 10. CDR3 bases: TGTGCCAGCAGTTCGAGCGGGAGTAGTCGCTATGAGCAGTTCTTC. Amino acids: CASSSSGSSRYEQFF.

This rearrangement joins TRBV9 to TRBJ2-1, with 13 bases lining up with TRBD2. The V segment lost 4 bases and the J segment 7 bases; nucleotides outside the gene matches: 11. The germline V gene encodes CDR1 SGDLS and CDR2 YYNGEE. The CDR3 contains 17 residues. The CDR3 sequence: CASSFRGGTSGANEQFF. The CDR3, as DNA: TGTGCCAGCAGCTTCCGGGGGGGGACTAGCGGGGCGAATGAGCAGTTCTTC.

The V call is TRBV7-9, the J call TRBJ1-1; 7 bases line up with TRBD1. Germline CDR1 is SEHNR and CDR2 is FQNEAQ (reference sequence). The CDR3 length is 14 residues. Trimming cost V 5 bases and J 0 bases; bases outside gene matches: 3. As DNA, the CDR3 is TGTGCCAGCAGCATAGGGACAGTGAACACTGAAGCTTTCTTT. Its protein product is CASSIGTVNTEAFF.

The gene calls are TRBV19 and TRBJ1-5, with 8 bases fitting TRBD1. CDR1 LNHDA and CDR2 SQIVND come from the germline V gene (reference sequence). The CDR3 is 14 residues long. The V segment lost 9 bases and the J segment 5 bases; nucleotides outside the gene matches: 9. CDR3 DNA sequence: TGTGCCAGCCGGATGGACAGGGAAGATCAGCCCCAGCATTTT. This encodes CASRMDREDQPQHF.

DNA of the CDR3: TGTGCCAGCAGCAAGACAGGGGGCTACGAGCAGTACTTC. This codes for CASSKTGGYEQYF. The V gene is TRBV7-3, the J gene TRBJ2-7; 9 bases are a match to TRBD1. With 5 bases clipped from V and 3 bases from J, the junction kept 2 bases outside the gene matches. The CDR3 covers 13 residues. CDR1 is SGHTA and CDR2 is FQGTGA in the germline V gene. The full variable domain, with the rest looked up from reference TRBV7-3 and TRBJ2-7, is GAGVSQTPSNKVTEKGKYVELRCDPISGHTALYWYRQSLGQGPEFLIYFQGTGAADDSGLPNDRFFAVRPEGSVSTLKIQRTERGDSAVYLCASSKTGGYEQYFGPGTRLTVT.

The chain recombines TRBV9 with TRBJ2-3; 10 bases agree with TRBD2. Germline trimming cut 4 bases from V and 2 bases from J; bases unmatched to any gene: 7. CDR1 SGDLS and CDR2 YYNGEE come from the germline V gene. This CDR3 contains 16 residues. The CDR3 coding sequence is TGTGCCAGCAGCACCTGGACTAGCGGATCCACAGATACGCAGTATTTT. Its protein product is CASSTWTSGSTDTQYF.

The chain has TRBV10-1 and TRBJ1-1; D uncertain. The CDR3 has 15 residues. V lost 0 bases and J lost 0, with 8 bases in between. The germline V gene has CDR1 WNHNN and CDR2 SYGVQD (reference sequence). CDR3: CASSESLAMNTEAFF. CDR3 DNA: TGCGCCAGCAGTGAGTCGCTAGCCATGAACACTGAAGCTTTCTTT.

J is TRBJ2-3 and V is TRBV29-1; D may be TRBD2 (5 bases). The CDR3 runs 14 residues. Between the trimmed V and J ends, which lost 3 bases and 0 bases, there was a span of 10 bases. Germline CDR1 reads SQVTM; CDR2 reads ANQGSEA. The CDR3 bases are TGCAGCGTTGAGGCTAGCAGAAGCACAGATACGCAGTATTTT. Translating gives CSVEASRSTDTQYF.

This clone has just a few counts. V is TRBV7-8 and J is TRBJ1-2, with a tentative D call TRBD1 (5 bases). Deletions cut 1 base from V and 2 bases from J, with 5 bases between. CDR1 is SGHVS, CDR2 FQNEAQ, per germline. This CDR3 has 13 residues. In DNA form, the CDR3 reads TGTGCCAGCAGCTTAGGACAGAACTATGGCTACACCTTC. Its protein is CASSLGQNYGYTF.

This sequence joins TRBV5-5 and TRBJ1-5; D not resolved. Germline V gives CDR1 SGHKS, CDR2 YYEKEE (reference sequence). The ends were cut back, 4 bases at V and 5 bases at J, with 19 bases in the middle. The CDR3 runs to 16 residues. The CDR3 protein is CASSLVLQYGDQPQHF. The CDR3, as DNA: TGTGCCAGCAGCCTGGTGCTGCAATACGGGGATCAGCCCCAGCATTTT.

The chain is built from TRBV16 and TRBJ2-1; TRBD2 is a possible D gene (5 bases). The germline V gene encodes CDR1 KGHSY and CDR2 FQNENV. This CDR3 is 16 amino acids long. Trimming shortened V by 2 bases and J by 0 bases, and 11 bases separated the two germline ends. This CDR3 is CASSQQPRGSYNEQFF. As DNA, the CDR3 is TGTGCCAGCAGCCAACAGCCCCGGGGCTCCTACAATGAGCAGTTCTTC.

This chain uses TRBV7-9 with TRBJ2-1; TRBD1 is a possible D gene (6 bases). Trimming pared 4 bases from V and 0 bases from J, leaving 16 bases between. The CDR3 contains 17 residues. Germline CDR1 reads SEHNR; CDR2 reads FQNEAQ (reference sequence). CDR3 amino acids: CASSSPPRDISYNEQFF. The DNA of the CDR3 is TGTGCCAGCAGCTCCCCCCCTCGGGACATCTCCTACAATGAGCAGTTCTTC. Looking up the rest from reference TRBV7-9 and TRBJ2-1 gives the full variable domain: DTGVSQNPRHKITKRGQNVTFRCDPISEHNRLYWYRQTLGQGPEFLTYFQNEAQLEKSRLLSDRFSAERPKGSFSTLEIQRTEQGDSAMYLCASSSPPRDISYNEQFFGPGTRLTVL.

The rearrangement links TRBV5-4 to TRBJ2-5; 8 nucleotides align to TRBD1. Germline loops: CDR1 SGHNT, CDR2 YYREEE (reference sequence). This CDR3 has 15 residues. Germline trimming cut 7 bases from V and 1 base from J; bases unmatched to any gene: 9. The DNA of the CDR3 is TGTGCCAGCCGACGTCGGGACAGGCTCCAAGAGACCCAGTACTTC. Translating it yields CASRRRDRLQETQYF.

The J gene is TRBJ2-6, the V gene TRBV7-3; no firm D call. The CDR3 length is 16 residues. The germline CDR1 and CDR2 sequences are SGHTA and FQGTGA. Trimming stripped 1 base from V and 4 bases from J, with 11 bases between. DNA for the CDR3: TGTGCCAGCAGCTTAAGCCAAGCACCCGGGGCCAACGTCCTGACTTTC. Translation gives CASSLSQAPGANVLTF.

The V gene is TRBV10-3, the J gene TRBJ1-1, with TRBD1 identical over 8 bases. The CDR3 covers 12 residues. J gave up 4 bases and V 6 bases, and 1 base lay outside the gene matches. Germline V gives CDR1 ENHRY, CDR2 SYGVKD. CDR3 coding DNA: TGTGCCATCAGGGACAGGGTCACTGAAGCTTTCTTT. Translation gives CAIRDRVTEAFF.

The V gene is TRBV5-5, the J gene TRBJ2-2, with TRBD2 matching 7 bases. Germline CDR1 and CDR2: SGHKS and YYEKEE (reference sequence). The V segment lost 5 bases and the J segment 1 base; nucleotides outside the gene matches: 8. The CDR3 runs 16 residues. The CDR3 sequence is CASRPASGQNTGELFF. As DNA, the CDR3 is TGTGCCAGCAGACCCGCTAGCGGCCAGAACACCGGGGAGCTGTTTTTT.